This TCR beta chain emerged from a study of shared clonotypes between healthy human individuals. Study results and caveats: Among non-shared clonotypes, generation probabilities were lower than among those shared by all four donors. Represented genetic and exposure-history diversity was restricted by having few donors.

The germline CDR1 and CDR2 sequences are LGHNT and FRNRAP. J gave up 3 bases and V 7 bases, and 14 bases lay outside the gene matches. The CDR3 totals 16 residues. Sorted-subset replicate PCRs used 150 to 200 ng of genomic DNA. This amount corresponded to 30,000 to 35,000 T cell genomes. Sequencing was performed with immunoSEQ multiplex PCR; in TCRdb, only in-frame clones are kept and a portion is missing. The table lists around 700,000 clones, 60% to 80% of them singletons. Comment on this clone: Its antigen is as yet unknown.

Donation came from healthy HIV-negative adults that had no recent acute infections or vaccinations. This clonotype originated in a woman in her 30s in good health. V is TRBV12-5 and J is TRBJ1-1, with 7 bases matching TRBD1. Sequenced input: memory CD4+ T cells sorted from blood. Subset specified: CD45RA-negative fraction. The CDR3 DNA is TGTGCTAGTGCAACCAGGGGGAACGCTCCTTACACTGAAGCTTTCTTT. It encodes CASATRGNAPYTEAFF.